This TCR beta chain was recorded in a study of Ad26.COV2.S vaccination and SARS-CoV-2 variants (dated by TCRdb to the early 2020s). Some background on the complete study: Donors in the vaccine arm were drawn from COV1001, a phase I-IIa trial of Ad26.COV2.S in healthy adults that was multicentre, randomized, double-blind and placebo-controlled. A total of 32 samples were included in the TCR-sequenced set, comprising about 20 Ad26.COV2.S vaccine recipients, 5 placebo recipients and 8 SARS-CoV-2 convalescent individuals. Trial participants were randomized into five groups of five: low-dose or high-dose Ad26.COV2.S given once or twice, or placebo on both occasions. TCRbeta repertoire sequencing served as the tool for gauging how specific and how broad the SARS-CoV-2-reactive T cell receptors were following Ad26.COV2.S vaccination. Investigators remained blinded to trial group allocation during experiments and outcome assessment. Ad26.COV2.S was administered intramuscularly at 5 x 10^10 or 1 x 10^11 viral particles, either as a single shot or as two shots given 56 days apart. The paper as a whole reports these results and caveats: Vaccine and placebo recipients had similar non-spike TCR breadth, a finding consistent with the vaccine containing only spike. The authors noted that total T cell responses may have been underestimated by the TCR breadth and depth analyses. The study lacked the statistical power to compare responses across vaccine doses or regimens. Higher spike-specific TCR breadth was observed in Ad26.COV2.S recipients than in placebo recipients (P = 0.0014). After vaccination, spike-specific CD8+ and CD4+ T cell responses were reported to show substantial breadth.

A note on this clone: The antigen it binds to is not known. Per-base quality was not reported, and no clone a single base away is much larger than it.

The treatment or condition label of this sample denotes: 15 to 20 received Ad26.COV2.S at low or high dose, single or two shots; roughly 5 received placebo; per-sample allocation not given. For vaccine and placebo recipients, repertoires were sequenced using samples collected on day 63 after the first injection. Cohort 1b enrolled 20 to 30 adults aged 18-55 years at a single site in Boston, USA, between 29 July and 7 August 2020. As a vaccine, Ad26.COV2.S was a replication-incompetent adenovirus type 26 vector that expressed a prefusion-stabilized SARS-CoV-2 spike protein derived from the original Wuhan strain. The germline V gene (reference sequence) provides CDR1 LGHDT and CDR2 YNNKEL. After removal of 4 bases from V and 5 bases from J, the junction retains 9 bases not matched to a gene. The CDR3, from cysteine to phenylalanine, totals 16 residues. Only the CDR3 DNA is retained, 48 bases long and in frame from the first base.

TCRbeta CDR3 regions were sequenced with the immunoSEQ Assay. After extraction, genomic DNA underwent amplification by bias-controlled multiplex PCR, followed by high-throughput sequencing. Processing in the source paper ran as follows. Collapsing and filtering of sequences were performed to quantify the absolute abundance of each unique TCRbeta CDR3 region. Usable DNA was measured by amplifying reference genes present in all nucleated cells, and TCRbeta template counts were normalized to that usable DNA to estimate T cell fraction. Repertoire TCRs were annotated as SARS-CoV-2-specific by exact matching of V gene, CDR3 amino acid sequence and J gene to a known reactive TCR set. The reference SARS-CoV-2 TCR set was derived from MIRA and filtered for enrichment in COVID-19-positive ImmuneCODE repertoires, a step that removed public or cross-reactive TCRs. Drawing on the MIRA antigens, annotated TCRs were analysed further at the level of specific ORF or position within ORF. Depth was the summed frequency of annotated unique rearrangements, while breadth was defined as annotated unique rearrangements over total unique productive rearrangements. Group comparisons of TCR breadth used two-sided Wilcoxon rank-sum tests. TCRdb retrieved this table from immuneACCESS and kept in-frame rearrangements only. Not all clones are present; in checked studies, unresolved V genes account for under half, and no reason is known for the remainder. The DNA was the basis for D and trimming; V, J and clone size are from that table. The sample contains 350,000 to 500,000 clones, 80% to 95% of them found a single time. Of the sample, 12% falls within the top ten clones.

This specimen was peripheral blood, taken in a trial of Ad26.COV2.S vaccine versus placebo. The V and J segments used are TRBV3-1 (or the pseudogene TRBV3-2) and TRBJ2-5; the central 11 bases match TRBD2. This receptor was taken from a person aged 18-60 years who received the Ad26.COV2.S COVID-19 vaccine or a placebo. The CDR3 protein is CASSPGTSGAGETQYF. The bases are TGTGCCAGCAGCCCCGGGACTAGCGGAGCTGGGGAGACCCAGTACTTC.